The 8 T cell receptor beta chains below were found in one sample sequenced in a study of blood T cell repertoires in COVID-19. Profiled with immunoSEQ multiplex PCR; TCRdb holds only in-frame clones, not every one. Of about 91,000 clones detected, approximately 80% appear once; the ten largest clones hold about 7%. The sample was peripheral blood. These TCRs come from a man in his 70s with acute or convalescent COVID-19.

The chain has TRBV19 and TRBJ1-3; possibly TRBD1 for D (5 bases). V was trimmed by 4 bases and J by 2 bases, leaving 15 bases between them. This CDR3 contains 16 residues. Per germline, CDR1 LNHDA and CDR2 SQIVND (reference sequence). CDR3 sequence: CASSTPPGFAGNTIYF. The CDR3 DNA reads TGTGCCAGTAGTACTCCGCCAGGGTTTGCTGGAAACACCATATATTTT.

The chain uses TRBV7-9 and TRBJ1-5, with D perhaps matching TRBD1 (6 bases). Trimming shortened V by 4 bases and J by 0 bases, and 10 bases separated the two germline ends. This CDR3 has 15 amino acids. Germline assignment: CDR1 SEHNR and CDR2 FQNEAQ (reference sequence). The CDR3 sequence is CASSSGEGSNQPQHF. Here the CDR3 DNA reads TGTGCCAGCAGCTCAGGGGAGGGTAGCAATCAGCCCCAGCATTTT.

As for this clone: The junction differs from germline at one of its ends, possibly a read error. This chain connects TRBV28 to TRBJ1-1, with D possibly matching TRBD1 (5 bases). The germline gives CDR1 MDHEN, CDR2 SYDVKM. This CDR3 is 13 amino acids long. The CDR3 loop is CASSSGRGGGLVF. The CDR3 bases are TGTGCCAGCAGTTCGGGACGGGGGGGAGGTTTGGTCTTT.

The chain carries TRBV6-5 and TRBJ2-1, with D perhaps TRBD1 (7 bases). The CDR3 is 14 amino acids. Trimming pared 5 bases from V and 5 bases from J, leaving 13 bases between. CDR1 MNHEY and CDR2 SVGAGI come from the germline V gene. The CDR3 loop is CASSTQGEDNEQFF. The CDR3 nucleotides read TGTGCCAGCAGTACCCAGGGGGAGGACAATGAGCAGTTCTTC.

The chain recombines TRBV27 with TRBJ2-1, with a weak D call TRBD2 (6 bases). Germline loops: CDR1 MNHEY, CDR2 SMNVEV (reference sequence). The CDR3 spans 12 residues. Trimming cost V 1 base and J 9 bases, with 7 bases left between them. The CDR3 protein is CASSLWGGEQFF. CDR3 nucleotide sequence: TGTGCCAGCAGTTTATGGGGAGGTGAGCAGTTCTTC.

This clone was picked up one time. This chain links TRBV28 with TRBJ1-6; the match to TRBD1 covers 8 bases. This CDR3 is built from 15 residues. Germline-derived CDR1 and CDR2 are MDHEN and SYDVKM. J lost 9 bases, V lost 6 bases, and 10 bases had no gene match. The CDR3 here is CASSLGTGFISPLHF. The CDR3 bases are TGTGCCAGCAGCCTCGGGACAGGCTTTATTTCACCCCTCCACTTT.

V and J are TRBV7-3 and TRBJ1-1; 9 nucleotides agree with TRBD1. This CDR3 has 14 amino acids. V was pared by 1 base and J by 4 bases, with 1 base of the junction left unmatched. Germline V gene sequence: CDR1 SGHTA, CDR2 FQGTGA. The chain's CDR3 is CASSLKGQGTEAFF. CDR3 nucleotides: TGTGCCAGCAGCTTAAAGGGACAGGGCACTGAAGCTTTCTTT. Filled out from reference TRBV7-3 and TRBJ1-1, the complete variable domain reads GAGVSQTPSNKVTEKGKYVELRCDPISGHTALYWYRQSLGQGPEFLIYFQGTGAADDSGLPNDRFFAVRPEGSVSTLKIQRTERGDSAVYLCASSLKGQGTEAFFGQGTRLTVV.

CDR3 sequence (DNA): TGTGCCAGCAGTTATAAGGACAACTACGAGCAGTACTTC. Its translation is CASSYKDNYEQYF. The rearrangement links TRBV6-5 to TRBJ2-7; possible D gene TRBD1, 5 bases. Trimming shortened V by 3 bases and J by 3 bases, and 9 bases separated the two germline ends. This CDR3 is 13 amino acids long. CDR1 and CDR2 from the germline V gene are MNHEY and SVGAGI.